The 15 T cell receptor beta chains below come from one sample, sequenced in a study of blood T cell repertoires in COVID-19. Profiled with immunoSEQ multiplex PCR; TCRdb holds only in-frame clones, not every one. The table has under 100,000 clones, about 85% seen once. The material sequenced was peripheral blood. The receptor set was obtained from a woman older than 75 with COVID-19, enrolled during active disease.

The J gene is TRBJ1-2, the V gene TRBV19; 7 bases align to TRBD1. The CDR3 has 12 residues. J lost 8 bases, V lost 5 bases, and 5 bases had no gene match. CDR1 LNHDA and CDR2 SQIVND come from the germline V gene (reference sequence). For the CDR3, the DNA is TGTGCCAGTAGTGAAGACAGGGTAGGCTACACCTTC. Its protein product is CASSEDRVGYTF. The full variable domain, in which reference TRBV19 and TRBJ1-2 provide the parts outside the CDR3, is DGGITQSPKYLFRKEGQNVTLSCEQNLNHDAMYWYRQDPGQGLRLIYYSQIVNDFQKGDIAEGYSVSREKKESFPLTVTSAQKNPTAFYLCASSEDRVGYTFGSGTRLTVV.

This chain joins TRBV29-1 and TRBJ2-3, with D possibly being TRBD2 (6 bases). V lost 4 bases, J lost 2 bases, and 7 bases lay in between. Germline V gives CDR1 SQVTM, CDR2 ANQGSEA. This CDR3 comprises 12 residues. This CDR3 reads CSVVRDTDTQYF. CDR3 DNA sequence: TGCAGCGTTGTGCGGGACACAGATACGCAGTATTTT.

This rearrangement joins TRBV6-2 or TRBV6-3 to TRBJ1-5; 8 bases line up with TRBD1. The CDR3 runs to 17 residues. Per germline, CDR1 MNHEY and CDR2 SVGEGT. Unmatched junction bases numbered 10, after V lost 2 bases and J lost 4 bases. As DNA, the CDR3 is TGTGCCAGCAGTTACGCCGGAGTGGACAGGGTTAATCAGCCCCAGCATTTT. This codes for CASSYAGVDRVNQPQHF.

This clone showed up just a few times. The V gene is TRBV5-1, the J gene TRBJ2-7, with 8 bases aligning to TRBD2. The CDR3 totals 18 residues. J was trimmed by 5 bases and V by 0 bases; bases with no gene match: 16. CDR1 and CDR2 from the germline V gene are SGHRS and YFSETQ. DNA for the CDR3: TGCGCCAGCAGCTTGGACCCATTCCTAGTAGCGGGAAGACACGAGCAGTACTTC. Translated: CASSLDPFLVAGRHEQYF.

The rearrangement links TRBV7-3 to TRBJ1-1; D perhaps matches TRBD1 (6 bases). Trimming cost V 2 bases and J 4 bases, with 14 bases left between them. CDR1 is SGHTA and CDR2 is FQGTGA in the germline V gene. There are 15 residues in the CDR3. The CDR3, as DNA: TGTGCCAGCAGCTTATTAGGGGGACCGAGCACTGAAGCTTTCTTT. Translation: CASSLLGGPSTEAFF.

The CDR3, as DNA: TGCGCCAGCAGCTTGGAACTGATGGGTGGGGGGGATACGCAGTATTTT. Translating gives CASSLELMGGGDTQYF. The chain joins TRBV5-1 to TRBJ2-3; maybe TRBD2 (6 bases). V lost 0 bases to trimming and J lost 6 bases, with 17 bases between them. Germline V gene sequence: CDR1 SGHRS, CDR2 YFSETQ. The CDR3 sequence is 16 residues long.

This sequence joins TRBV7-2 and TRBJ1-5; 9 positions match TRBD1. The CDR3 length is 16 residues. Germline V lookup: CDR1 SGHTA, CDR2 FQGNSA. Unmatched junction bases numbered 11, after V lost 5 bases and J lost 6 bases. This chain's CDR3 is CASSPEWGTGLQPQHF. CDR3 nucleotides: TGTGCCAGCAGCCCTGAGTGGGGGACAGGGCTTCAGCCCCAGCATTTT.

The V gene is TRBV4-3, the J gene TRBJ2-7, with a weak D call TRBD2 (5 bases). CDR1 LGHNA and CDR2 YSLEER come from the germline V gene. Trimming took off 0 bases at V and 6 bases at J, with 9 bases between the two ends. This CDR3 is 13 amino acids long. The CDR3 is CASSQDREREQYF. CDR3 sequence (DNA): TGCGCCAGCAGCCAAGATCGGGAACGCGAGCAGTACTTC.

The chain carries TRBV27 and TRBJ2-3, with D possibly matching TRBD2 (5 bases). V lost 2 bases and J lost 4, with 16 bases in between. The CDR3 is 16 amino acids. Looked up from germline, CDR1 is MNHEY and CDR2 is SMNVEV (reference sequence). The CDR3 reads CASSLEGVIGPDTQYF. CDR3 nucleotides: TGTGCCAGCAGTTTAGAGGGTGTAATTGGCCCAGATACGCAGTATTTT.

This chain connects TRBV28 to TRBJ2-1; TRBD2 matches at 15 bases. CDR1 is MDHEN and CDR2 is SYDVKM in the germline V gene. The CDR3 sequence is 17 residues long. V trimming: 2 bases; J trimming: 3 bases; junction bases outside the gene matches: 2. This CDR3 reads CASSLGLAGGYYNEQFF. CDR3 nucleotide sequence: TGTGCCAGCAGTTTAGGACTAGCGGGAGGGTACTACAATGAGCAGTTCTTC. The full variable domain, with the rest looked up from reference TRBV28 and TRBJ2-1, is DVKVTQSSRYLVKRTGEKVFLECVQDMDHENMFWYRQDPGLGLRLIYFSYDVKMKEKGDIPEGYSVSREKKERFSLILESASTNQTSMYLCASSLGLAGGYYNEQFFGPGTRLTVL.

CDR3 residues: CASSPGDRGYQPQHF. Written as DNA, the CDR3 is TGTGCCAGCAGTCCTGGGGACAGGGGATATCAGCCCCAGCATTTT. The chain joins TRBV28 to TRBJ1-5; 10 nucleotides align to TRBD1. This CDR3 is 15 amino acids long. From germline, CDR1 is MDHEN and CDR2 SYDVKM. V dropped 5 bases and J dropped 5; count of bases not matched to a gene: 6.

CDR3 sequence reads: CATSTPARGDSPLHF. The CDR3 DNA sequence: TGTGCCACCAGCACCCCTGCCAGGGGGGATTCACCCCTCCACTTT. The rearrangement joins TRBV15 to TRBJ1-6; 7 positions agree with TRBD1. CDR1 and CDR2 from the germline V gene are LNHNV and YYDKDF (reference sequence). The V gene end was trimmed by 4 bases and the J gene end by 8 bases; junction bases not matched to a gene: 8. CDR3 length equals 15 residues.

The CDR3 loop is CASRSGSLDTQYF. In DNA, the CDR3 is TGTGCCAGCAGAAGCGGGAGCCTGGATACGCAGTATTTT. This chain connects TRBV27 to TRBJ2-3; 8 bases align to TRBD2. Looked up from germline, CDR1 is MNHEY and CDR2 is SMNVEV (reference sequence). Trimming took 6 bases from V and 6 from J; bases not matched to a gene: 5. CDR3 length: 13 residues.

This rearrangement joins TRBV18 to TRBJ2-1; D gene uncertain. From germline, CDR1 is KGHSH and CDR2 LQKENI. This CDR3 contains 14 residues. Trimming left V 11 bases short and J 4 bases short, with 18 bases between. In DNA, the CDR3 is TGTGCCTCCGGTCAAAGCAATACTTACAATGAGCAGTTCTTC. Translated, it gives CASGQSNTYNEQFF. The entire variable domain, with the rest obtained from reference TRBV18 and TRBJ2-1, is as follows: NAGVMQNPRHLVRRRGQEARLRCSPMKGHSHVYWYRQLPEEGLKFMVYLQKENIIDESGMPKERFSAEFPKEGPSILRIQQVVRGDSAAYFCASGQSNTYNEQFFGPGTRLTVL.

V usage is TRBV10-3 and J usage is TRBJ2-7; TRBD1 agrees at 7 bases. Germline V gene lookup returns CDR1 ENHRY and CDR2 SYGVKD. The CDR3 covers 13 residues. V dropped 4 bases and J dropped 5; count of bases not matched to a gene: 5. The DNA of the CDR3 is TGTGCCATCAGTGCCCGGGACAGCCACGAGCAGTACTTC. Encoded protein: CAISARDSHEQYF.